This T cell receptor (beta chain) stems from a study of control samples from healthy donors and cancer patients. Sequencing was performed with immunoSEQ multiplex PCR; in TCRdb, only in-frame clones are kept and a portion is missing. Among 150,000 or so clones listed, roughly 93% were seen once. The V gene lost 3 bases and the J gene lost 4 bases, with 10 bases spanning the gap. This CDR3 region has 14 residues. The germline CDR1 and CDR2 sequences are SGHTA and FQGTGA. This clone is a singleton in its sample. The sequence was collected from a man younger than 35 in good health. Input material: blood. This chain links TRBV7-3 with TRBJ1-5; no firm D call. The CDR3 DNA is TGTGCCAGCAGCTTCCCCCAAGGAAATCAGCCCCAGCATTTT. It codes for CASSFPQGNQPQHF.